These T cell receptor beta chains were read from a single sample in a study of CD8 T cells in Susac syndrome. MiXCR was run by TCRdb on the immunoSEQ multiplex PCR reads, yielding one entry per CDR3 protein. The sample yields 100,000 or so distinct CDR3 sequences, around 94% seen once. The source material was CD4+ T cells from PBMCs. The receptors shown here come from a human donor with Susac syndrome. Both conserved end residues are part of each CDR3. Each record gives: D gene, V gene, J gene, clone size, CDR3 length, CDR3 protein, CDR3 DNA. The D gene is left open where the match is weak. Rows give clone size only sometimes, using once, few, many, or a class for an expanded clone.

-,TRBV4-1,TRBJ2-3,-,16,CASSHPSPGRTDTQYF,TGCGCCAGCAGCCACCCCAGCCCCGGACGCACAGATACGCAGTATTTT
TRBD1,TRBV29-1,TRBJ2-5,once,11,CSADRGETQYF,TGCAGCGCCGACAGGGGAGAGACCCAGTACTTC
-,TRBV12-3/TRBV12-4,TRBJ2-6,few,14,CASSLPSGANVLTF,TGTGCCAGCAGTTTACCGTCTGGGGCCAACGTCCTGACTTTC
-,TRBV5-4,TRBJ2-3,-,14,CASSFRESTDTQYF,TGTGCCAGCAGCTTCCGGGAGTCCACAGATACGCAGTATTTT
-,TRBV7-3,TRBJ1-6,-,15,CASSLTRVDNSPLHF,TGTGCCAGCAGCTTAACGAGGGTGGATAATTCACCCCTCCACTTT
TRBD1,TRBV20-1,TRBJ1-5,-,14,CSASGGQLNQPQHF,TGCAGTGCTAGTGGGGGACAGCTAAATCAGCCCCAGCATTTT
-,TRBV20-1,TRBJ1-5,-,14,CSASPREGIQPQHF,TGCAGTGCTAGCCCCCGGGAGGGGATTCAGCCCCAGCATTTT
TRBD1,TRBV6-2/TRBV6-3,TRBJ1-5,-,15,CASTAGQGSRQPQHF,TGTGCCAGCACCGCAGGACAGGGCTCCCGACAGCCCCAGCATTTT
-,TRBV11-2,TRBJ2-7,once,15,CASSLVRAATYEQYF,TGTGCCAGCAGCCTAGTGAGGGCCGCGACCTACGAGCAGTACTTC
-,TRBV4-3,TRBJ2-6,-,18,CASSQDLGLYSGANVLTF,TGCGCCAGCAGCCAAGATCTTGGACTGTACTCTGGGGCCAACGTCCTGACTTTC
-,TRBV7-2,TRBJ2-5,-,14,CASSLDGGTETQYF,TGTGCCAGCAGCTTAGATGGCGGCACAGAGACCCAGTACTTC
-,TRBV25-1,TRBJ1-3,-,15,CASSERRFSGNTIYF,TGTGCCAGCAGTGAACGACGGTTCTCTGGAAACACCATATATTTT
-,TRBV10-3,TRBJ1-4,-,15,CAISESSRGREKLFF,TGTGCCATCAGTGAGTCCTCCCGGGGGAGAGAAAAACTGTTTTTT
-,TRBV5-1,TRBJ1-1,-,13,CASSMTENTEAFF,TGCGCCAGCAGCATGACAGAGAACACTGAAGCTTTCTTT
TRBD1,TRBV9,TRBJ2-7,once,15,CASSVSVGGGNEQYF,TGTGCCAGCAGCGTAAGTGTAGGGGGCGGAAACGAGCAGTACTTC
TRBD2,TRBV29-1,TRBJ2-5,-,14,CSVGGLAGQETQYF,TGCAGCGTTGGGGGACTAGCGGGACAAGAGACCCAGTACTTC
TRBD2,TRBV19,TRBJ2-3,-,17,CASSLQALAEGADTQYF,TGTGCCAGTAGTCTTCAAGCTCTAGCGGAAGGAGCAGATACGCAGTATTTT
-,TRBV30,TRBJ1-1,once,13,CAWGWGSGTEAFF,TGTGCCTGGGGGTGGGGGAGTGGAACTGAAGCTTTCTTT
-,TRBV5-6,TRBJ2-7,-,14,CASSFMDRTYEQYF,TGTGCCAGCAGCTTTATGGACAGAACCTACGAGCAGTACTTC
-,TRBV24-1,TRBJ1-5,-,14,CATRNRGGNQPQHF,TGTGCCACCAGAAACAGAGGCGGCAATCAGCCCCAGCATTTT
-,TRBV3-1,TRBJ1-1,-,13,CASPQGADTEAFF,TGTGCCAGTCCACAGGGTGCGGACACTGAAGCTTTCTTT
TRBD2,TRBV7-2,TRBJ2-1,-,14,CASSQRDYNNEQFF,TGTGCCAGCAGCCAACGGGACTACAACAATGAGCAGTTCTTC
TRBD1,TRBV28,TRBJ1-6,-,15,CASSPLRDRGLPLHF,TGTGCCAGCAGTCCTCTAAGGGACAGGGGCCTCCCCCTCCACTTT
TRBD1,TRBV7-9,TRBJ1-1,-,13,CASSLGGRTEAFF,TGTGCCAGCAGCCTAGGGGGCAGGACTGAAGCTTTCTTT
-,TRBV20-1,TRBJ1-1,-,14,CSAIPGTWDTEAFF,TGCAGTGCCATTCCCGGGACATGGGACACTGAAGCTTTCTTT
-,TRBV3-1,TRBJ2-3,-,13,CASKAPGTDTQYF,TGTGCAAGCAAGGCTCCAGGCACAGATACGCAGTATTTT
-,TRBV5-1,TRBJ2-3,-,15,CASSLALTSTDTQYF,TGCGCCAGCAGCTTGGCCCTAACTAGCACAGATACGCAGTATTTT
-,TRBV30,TRBJ1-1,-,14,CACRTGLGDTEAFF,TGTGCCTGTCGAACCGGGCTGGGGGACACTGAAGCTTTCTTT
-,TRBV6-5,TRBJ1-2,-,15,CASRATGTANYGYTF,TGTGCCAGCAGGGCAACCGGGACGGCTAACTATGGCTACACCTTC
-,TRBV5-8,TRBJ1-5,medium-sized,15,CASSLNERDNQPQHF,TGTGCCAGCAGCTTAAACGAGAGGGATAATCAGCCCCAGCATTTT
-,TRBV7-2,TRBJ2-1,-,15,CASRPDRSYYNEQFF,TGTGCCAGCAGACCGGACAGAAGTTACTACAATGAGCAGTTCTTC
-,TRBV19,TRBJ1-4,-,14,CASSYDRKVVELFF,TGTGCCAGTAGTTACGACAGGAAGGTCGTAGAACTGTTTTTT
-,TRBV27,TRBJ1-4,-,13,CASSLSVREKLFF,TGTGCCAGCAGTTTGTCGGTGCGCGAAAAACTGTTTTTT
-,TRBV28,TRBJ1-1,once,14,CATKGHSLNTEAFF,TGTGCCACTAAGGGTCACTCTCTGAACACTGAAGCTTTCTTT
-,TRBV30,TRBJ2-7,-,14,CAWSVRRGSSEQYF,TGTGCCTGGAGTGTAAGAAGAGGGTCCAGCGAGCAGTACTTC
TRBD1,TRBV4-1,TRBJ2-5,-,13,CASSQGQQETQYF,TGCGCCAGCAGCCAGGGACAGCAAGAGACCCAGTACTTC
-,TRBV5-4,TRBJ1-5,-,13,CASSWEPNQPQHF,TGTGCCAGCAGCTGGGAACCCAATCAGCCCCAGCATTTT
TRBD2,TRBV20-1,TRBJ2-5,-,15,CSARRPSGGAQTQYF,TGCAGTGCTAGAAGGCCTAGCGGGGGTGCGCAGACCCAGTACTTC
-,TRBV9,TRBJ2-3,-,16,CASSVVGASSTDTQYF,TGTGCCAGCAGCGTAGTAGGGGCCTCTAGCACAGATACGCAGTATTTT
-,TRBV30,TRBJ2-3,-,14,CAWSVGDPADTQYF,TGTGCCTGGAGTGTCGGCGATCCGGCAGATACGCAGTATTTT
-,TRBV18,TRBJ2-4,once,15,CASSPLGTNQNIQYF,TGTGCCAGCTCACCACTCGGGACAAACCAAAACATTCAGTACTTC
-,TRBV2,TRBJ2-1,-,13,CASSSDSYNEQFF,TGTGCCAGCAGTTCTGACAGCTACAATGAGCAGTTCTTC